The 27 T cell receptor beta chains listed next were all sequenced from one sample in a study of cytomegalovirus exposure and HLA in healthy donors. This PCR relied on a set of 60 Vbeta primers and 13 Jbeta primers. Only in-frame clones appear in the TCRdb table, and some are missing; sequencing was by immunoSEQ multiplex PCR. The table includes about 150,000 clones, about 66% detected once. Input material: PBMCs. These receptors were taken from a male donor in good health and CMV-seronegative.

The rearrangement joins TRBV7-9 to TRBJ2-2; a weak D match, TRBD1 (6 bases). Germline CDR1 and CDR2: SEHNR and FQNEAQ (reference sequence). The CDR3 runs 15 residues. V gave up 5 bases and J gave up 5 bases, with 15 bases separating them. The CDR3 sequence is CASSLKTGWTGELFF. CDR3 in DNA: TGTGCCAGCAGCCTTAAGACAGGTTGGACCGGGGAGCTGTTTTTT.

This chain joins TRBV2 and TRBJ2-2, with a weak D call TRBD1 (5 bases). Germline V gene lookup returns CDR1 SNHLY and CDR2 FYNNEI. There are 15 residues in the CDR3. Trimming pared 3 bases from V and 10 bases from J, leaving 18 bases between. CDR3 sequence: CASSDIRTGDEELFF. The CDR3 nucleotides read TGTGCCAGCAGTGATATACGCACAGGAGATGAGGAGCTGTTTTTT.

The rearrangement links TRBV19 to TRBJ1-5; D is possibly TRBD1 (5 bases). The germline V and J ends were trimmed by 7 bases and 5 bases, with 18 bases remaining between them. Germline loops: CDR1 LNHDA, CDR2 SQIVND (reference sequence). This CDR3 spans 15 amino acids. CDR3 protein: CASKSGTEGYQPQHF. DNA of the CDR3: TGTGCCAGTAAATCAGGGACGGAGGGTTATCAGCCCCAGCATTTT.

This clone was counted only a few times. The chain has TRBV6-5 and TRBJ1-2; 8 bases are a match to TRBD1. The V and J ends lost 11 bases and 7 bases, in that order; junction bases with no gene match: 9. This CDR3 is built from 12 residues. CDR1 is MNHEY and CDR2 is SVGAGI in the germline V gene. CDR3 nucleotides: TGTGCCTGTCGGACAGGGAGTAGTGGCTACACCTTC. Translation: CACRTGSSGYTF.

This sequence joins TRBV27 and TRBJ2-1, with TRBD1 identical over 8 bases. Germline assignment: CDR1 MNHEY and CDR2 SMNVEV (reference sequence). The CDR3 has 12 residues. After removal of 5 bases from V and 8 bases from J, the junction contained 2 bases not matched to a gene. CDR3 sequence: CASSSRGHEQFF. CDR3 sequence (DNA): TGTGCCAGCAGTAGCAGGGGGCATGAGCAGTTCTTC.

V usage is TRBV29-1 and J usage is TRBJ1-4; 8 bases are a match to TRBD1. Germline V CDR1 and CDR2: SQVTM, ANQGSEA. V dropped 7 bases and J dropped 4; count of bases not matched to a gene: 5. The CDR3 consists of 13 residues. CDR3 DNA sequence: TGCAGCGCTCCGGGACAGGATAATGAAAAACTGTTTTTT. Translated: CSAPGQDNEKLFF.

The V gene is TRBV7-2, the J gene TRBJ2-7; TRBD2 matches 9 bases. Germline trimming cut 5 bases from V and 2 bases from J; bases unmatched to any gene: 16. The CDR3 extends over 18 amino acids. Germline V gene sequence: CDR1 SGHTA, CDR2 FQGNSA. For the CDR3, the DNA is TGTGCCAGCAGCACCCGCCCCCCTCTAGCGGGGTCTGCCTACGAGCAGTACTTC. Amino acid sequence: CASSTRPPLAGSAYEQYF.

The chain joins TRBV30 to TRBJ1-2, with D possibly matching TRBD1 (5 bases). This CDR3 contains 12 residues. The germline gives CDR1 GTSNPN, CDR2 SVGIG (reference sequence). V shed 2 bases and J shed 4 bases, with 8 bases lying between them. This chain's CDR3 is CAWSYDSYGYTF. The CDR3 DNA reads as TGTGCCTGGAGTTACGACAGCTATGGCTACACCTTC.

The rearrangement uses TRBV19 and TRBJ2-7; 8 bases are shared with TRBD1. This CDR3 contains 15 residues. Germline V gene sequence: CDR1 LNHDA, CDR2 SQIVND (reference sequence). With V trimmed by 3 bases and J by 1 base, 5 bases remained unmatched. The CDR3 DNA follows: TGTGCCAGTAGTATGGGGACAGGAGGGTCCTACGAGCAGTACTTC. Protein product: CASSMGTGGSYEQYF.

This clone was detected only a few times. The V call is TRBV6-5, the J call TRBJ2-3, with a tentative D call TRBD1 (6 bases). This CDR3 contains 14 residues. Trimming removed 6 bases at V and 6 bases at J, with 16 bases between. CDR1 and CDR2 from the germline V gene are MNHEY and SVGAGI. The CDR3 coding sequence is TGTGCCAGCAGAACCGACAGGTATCGGGATACGCAGTATTTT. It is translated as CASRTDRYRDTQYF.

This clone was observed a few times. The V and J genes are TRBV7-9 and TRBJ2-5, with D uncertain. Judging by the DNA end, TRBJ2-7 fits better; the J call may be wrong. The CDR3 extends over 12 amino acids. Germline V gene sequence: CDR1 SEHNR, CDR2 FQNEAQ (reference sequence). The CDR3 nucleotides read TGTGCCACGGAGACGCAGACCTACGAGCAGTACTTC. This gives the protein CATETQTYEQYF.

In its sample, this clone was seen once. V gene TRBV6-5 combines with J gene TRBJ1-2; D is ambiguous. Looked up from germline, CDR1 is MNHEY and CDR2 is SVGAGI. The CDR3 runs 14 residues. Trimming pared 6 bases from V and 4 bases from J, leaving 15 bases between. The CDR3 region is CASSSETAGYGYTF. In DNA, the CDR3 is TGTGCCAGCAGCTCCGAAACGGCAGGCTATGGCTACACCTTC.

The chain employs TRBV7-8 and TRBJ2-1; 7 bases line up with TRBD1. V trimming: 1 base; J trimming: 4 bases; junction bases outside the gene matches: 7. The CDR3 is 16 residues long. The germline gives CDR1 SGHVS, CDR2 FQNEAQ. In DNA, the CDR3 is TGTGCCAGCAGCTTAGTACAGGGGATTAAGTACAATGAGCAGTTCTTC. Translation: CASSLVQGIKYNEQFF.

The gene calls are TRBV6-1 and TRBJ2-5; D remains unclear. The CDR3 extends over 13 amino acids. The ends were cut back, 3 bases at V and 5 bases at J, with 10 bases in the middle. The germline gives CDR1 MNHNS, CDR2 SASEGT. CDR3 in amino acids: CASSDPAGETQYF. DNA of the CDR3: TGTGCCAGCAGTGATCCAGCAGGCGAGACCCAGTACTTC.

The rearrangement uses TRBV30 and TRBJ1-3; no firm D call. Germline V CDR1 and CDR2: GTSNPN, SVGIG (reference sequence). The CDR3 sequence is 13 residues long. Trimming took 4 bases from V and 0 from J, leaving 7 bases between them. The CDR3: CAWNNFSGNTIYF. The CDR3 DNA reads as TGTGCCTGGAACAATTTCTCTGGAAACACCATATATTTT.

The chain employs TRBV6-1 and TRBJ1-5; perhaps TRBD1 as D (5 bases). CDR1 is MNHNS, CDR2 SASEGT, per germline. V lost 9 bases to trimming and J lost 4 bases, with 10 bases between them. The CDR3 spans 12 residues. CDR3 nucleotide sequence: TGTGCCAGGGTAGGGGCTAATCAGCCCCAGCATTTT. It specifies CARVGANQPQHF.

The gene calls are TRBV7-9 and TRBJ1-5, with D maybe TRBD1 (5 bases). The CDR3 totals 16 residues. Trimming removed 4 bases at V and 0 bases at J, with 13 bases between. Germline CDR1 SEHNR, CDR2 FQNEAQ (reference sequence). The CDR3 sequence is CASSSSQGYSNQPQHF. For the CDR3, the DNA is TGTGCCAGCAGCTCCAGCCAGGGATATAGCAATCAGCCCCAGCATTTT.

The rearrangement links TRBV7-8 to TRBJ2-7, with 9 bases identical to TRBD2. The trim removed 2 bases at V and 5 bases at J, leaving 7 bases unmatched. From germline, CDR1 is SGHVS and CDR2 FQNEAQ. This CDR3 region has 15 residues. CDR3 DNA sequence: TGTGCCAGCAGCTTATCGGGACTAGCAAACCACGAGCAGTACTTC. It yields the protein CASSLSGLANHEQYF.

This chain links TRBV2 with TRBJ2-5; 7 bases match TRBD1. With V trimmed by 6 bases and J by 5 bases, 12 bases remained unmatched. The CDR3 sequence is 15 residues long. CDR1 SNHLY and CDR2 FYNNEI come from the germline V gene. This CDR3 reads CASRADRAGLETQYF. The DNA of the CDR3 is TGTGCCAGCAGGGCCGACAGGGCAGGGTTGGAGACCCAGTACTTC.

In this sample, this clone turned up a few times. This sequence joins TRBV27 and TRBJ2-7, with 7 nucleotides matching TRBD1. After removal of 3 bases from V and 6 bases from J, the junction contained 2 bases not matched to a gene. CDR1 MNHEY and CDR2 SMNVEV come from the germline V gene (reference sequence). This CDR3 contains 12 residues. DNA of the CDR3: TGTGCCAGCAGTTTCAGGGGGAGCGAGCAGTACTTC. This codes for CASSFRGSEQYF.

A few counts support this clone. The genes are TRBV5-1 and TRBJ2-7, with a weak D call TRBD1 (6 bases). Per germline, CDR1 SGHRS and CDR2 YFSETQ. Trimming stripped 0 bases from V and 2 bases from J, with 6 bases between. This CDR3 contains 13 residues. CDR3: CASSLDRAYEQYF. The CDR3, as DNA: TGCGCCAGCAGCTTGGACAGGGCCTACGAGCAGTACTTC.

J is TRBJ1-3 and V is TRBV7-9; D is undetermined. The CDR3 loop spans 16 amino acids. V dropped 4 bases and J dropped 3 bases, with 16 bases sitting between them. The germline V gene has CDR1 SEHNR and CDR2 FQNEAQ (reference sequence). CDR3 sequence reads: CASSSGGLADGNTIYF. CDR3 nucleotides: TGTGCCAGCAGCTCCGGAGGACTAGCGGATGGAAACACCATATATTTT.

The V call is TRBV5-6, the J call TRBJ1-4, with 7 bases lining up with TRBD1. The CDR3 is 13 amino acids. CDR1 SGHDT and CDR2 YYEEEE come from the germline V gene. V gave up 0 bases and J gave up 9 bases; unmatched junction bases: 2. The CDR3 nucleotides read TGTGCCAGCAGCTTGGGAGGGGGCAAAAAACTGTTTTTT. Amino acids: CASSLGGGKKLFF. Filled out from reference TRBV5-6 and TRBJ1-4, the complete variable domain reads DAGVTQSPTHLIKTRGQQVTLRCSPKSGHDTVSWYQQALGQGPQFIFQYYEEEERQRGNFPDRFSGHQFPNYSSELNVNALLLGDSALYLCASSLGGGKKLFFGSGTQLSVL.

This clone was observed a few times. This chain connects TRBV7-2 to TRBJ2-2; D gene ambiguous. V gave up 5 bases and J gave up 1 base, with 5 bases separating them. Germline CDR1 SGHTA, CDR2 FQGNSA. The CDR3 sequence is 13 residues long. The CDR3 DNA reads as TGTGCCAGCAGCCTGTTGAACACCGGGGAGCTGTTTTTT. Protein: CASSLLNTGELFF.

The chain uses TRBV4-1 and TRBJ1-2; TRBD1 matches 10 bases. CDR1 is MGHRA, CDR2 YSYEKL, per germline. CDR3 length: 15 residues. The trim removed 0 bases at V and 7 bases at J, leaving 5 bases unmatched. CDR3 protein: CASSQESGTGVGYTF. DNA of the CDR3: TGCGCCAGCAGCCAAGAGAGCGGGACAGGGGTTGGCTACACCTTC.

The rearrangement joins TRBV7-2 to TRBJ2-7, with TRBD2 matching 9 bases. CDR1 and CDR2 (germline): SGHTA, FQGNSA. CDR3 length equals 15 residues. J was trimmed by 3 bases and V by 2 bases; bases with no gene match: 5. CDR3: CASSLNSGGIYEQYF. CDR3 coding DNA: TGTGCCAGCAGCTTAAATAGCGGGGGAATCTACGAGCAGTACTTC.

This clone was recorded a few times. The chain recombines TRBV18 with TRBJ1-1; D is possibly TRBD1 (6 bases). Trimming took off 2 bases at V and 10 bases at J, with 23 bases between the two ends. Germline V CDR1 and CDR2: KGHSH, LQKENI. This CDR3 spans 16 amino acids. The CDR3 reads CASSPAATGPIYGAFF. The CDR3 nucleotides read TGTGCCAGCTCACCAGCGGCGACAGGCCCGATTTATGGAGCTTTCTTT.